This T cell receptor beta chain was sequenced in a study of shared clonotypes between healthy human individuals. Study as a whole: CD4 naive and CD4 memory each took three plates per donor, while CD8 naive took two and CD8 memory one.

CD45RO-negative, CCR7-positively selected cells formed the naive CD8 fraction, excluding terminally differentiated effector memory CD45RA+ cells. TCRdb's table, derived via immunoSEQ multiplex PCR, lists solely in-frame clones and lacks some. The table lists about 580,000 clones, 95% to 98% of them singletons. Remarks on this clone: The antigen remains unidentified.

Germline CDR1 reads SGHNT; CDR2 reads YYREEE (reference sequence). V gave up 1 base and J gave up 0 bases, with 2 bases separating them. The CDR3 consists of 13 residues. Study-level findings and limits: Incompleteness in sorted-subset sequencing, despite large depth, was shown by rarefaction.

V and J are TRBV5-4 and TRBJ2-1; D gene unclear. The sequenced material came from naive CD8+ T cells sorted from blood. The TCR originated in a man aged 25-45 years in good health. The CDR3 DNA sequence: TGTGCCAGCAGCTTGTACTCCTACAATGAGCAGTTCTTC. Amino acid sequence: CASSLYSYNEQFF.